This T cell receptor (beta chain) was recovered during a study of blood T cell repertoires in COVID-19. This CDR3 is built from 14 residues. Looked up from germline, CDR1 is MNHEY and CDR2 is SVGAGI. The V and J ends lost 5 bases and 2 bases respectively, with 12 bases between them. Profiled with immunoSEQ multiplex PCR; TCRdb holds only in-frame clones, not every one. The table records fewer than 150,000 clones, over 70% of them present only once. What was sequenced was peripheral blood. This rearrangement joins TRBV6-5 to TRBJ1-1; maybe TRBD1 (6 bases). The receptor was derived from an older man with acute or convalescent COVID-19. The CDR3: CASSRQVLNTEAFF. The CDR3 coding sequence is TGTGCCAGCAGTCGACAGGTCCTTAACACTGAAGCTTTCTTT.